The 21 T cell receptor beta chains in this list originate from one sample, sequenced in a study of blood T cell repertoires in COVID-19 (dated by TCRdb to about 2020). Libraries were constructed by the immunoSEQ multiplex PCR assay. TCRdb provides this immuneACCESS table in a form limited to in-frame rearrangements. Some clones are lacking; in checked studies, under half of them reflect an unresolved V gene, and why the rest are absent is not known. In all, the sample holds some 97,000 clones, and 80% to 95% of those were seen once. The ten largest clonotypes hold under 7.5% of the sample. The sample was peripheral blood. These receptors came from a man in his 70s with acute or convalescent COVID-19.

The V gene is TRBV7-9, the J gene TRBJ1-2; unclear D gene. Trimming pared 1 base from V and 5 bases from J, leaving 8 bases between. The length of the CDR3 is 13 residues. Germline V CDR1 and CDR2: SEHNR, FQNEAQ (reference sequence). The CDR3 DNA reads TGTGCCAGCAGCTTAGACAGTGATTATGGCTACACCTTC. Translating gives CASSLDSDYGYTF. Combining the CDR3 with reference TRBV7-9 and TRBJ1-2 gives the whole variable domain DTGVSQNPRHKITKRGQNVTFRCDPISEHNRLYWYRQTLGQGPEFLTYFQNEAQLEKSRLLSDRFSAERPKGSFSTLEIQRTEQGDSAMYLCASSLDSDYGYTFGSGTRLTVV.

The chain carries TRBV30 and TRBJ1-6; D is unresolved. CDR3 length: 13 amino acids. Germline V gene sequence: CDR1 GTSNPN, CDR2 SVGIG (reference sequence). The V end was cut by 4 bases, the J end by 7 bases, with 11 bases between. The DNA for the CDR3 is TGTGCCTGGACTGGGCGGGGAAATTCACCCCTCCACTTT. Translated, it gives CAWTGRGNSPLHF. The whole variable domain, filled in from reference TRBV30 and TRBJ1-6, reads SQTIHQWPATLVQPVGSPLSLECTVEGTSNPNLYWYRQAAGRGLQLLFYSVGIGQISSEVPQNLSASRPQDRQFILSSKKLLLSDSGFYLCAWTGRGNSPLHFGNGTRLTVT.

The rearrangement uses TRBV6-1 and TRBJ2-1; TRBD2 agrees at 8 bases. This CDR3 is built from 17 residues. J gave up 4 bases and V 3 bases, and 11 bases lay outside the gene matches. The V gene's germline CDR1 is MNHNS and CDR2 SASEGT. CDR3 nucleotides: TGTGCCAGCAGTGACGCGGCTAGCGGGTCCCGATACAATGAGCAGTTCTTC. It specifies CASSDAASGSRYNEQFF.

The V gene is TRBV7-2, the J gene TRBJ2-7; 8 positions agree with TRBD1. The CDR3 is 14 amino acids. V lost 3 bases and J lost 2; bases outside the gene matches: 3. Germline V gives CDR1 SGHTA, CDR2 FQGNSA. DNA of the CDR3: TGTGCCAGCAGCTTTGGACAGGGTACCTACGAGCAGTACTTC. It translates to CASSFGQGTYEQYF.

The DNA for the CDR3 is TGTGCCAGTAGTATAGCCCTCGCTAGTTACAATGAGCAGTTCTTC. Amino acid sequence: CASSIALASYNEQFF. The V call is TRBV19, the J call TRBJ2-1; no definite D call. This CDR3 spans 15 amino acids. Deletions cut 1 base from V and 4 bases from J, with 11 bases between. Germline values: CDR1 LNHDA, CDR2 SQIVND (reference sequence).

The rearrangement links TRBV27 to TRBJ1-6; TRBD1 matches 7 bases. V was pared by 5 bases and J by 9 bases, with 10 bases of the junction left unmatched. Germline V CDR1 and CDR2: MNHEY, SMNVEV (reference sequence). This CDR3 has 15 amino acids. CDR3 coding DNA: TGTGCCAGCAGTGCCAAGGGGACAGTGGGTTCACCCCTCCACTTT. This encodes CASSAKGTVGSPLHF.

The rearrangement uses TRBV11-2 and TRBJ2-3; 8 nucleotides align to TRBD2. There are 15 residues in the CDR3. CDR1 and CDR2 from the germline V gene are SGHAT and FQNNGV. V lost 2 bases to trimming and J lost 2 bases; unmatched junction nucleotides: 3. The CDR3 DNA reads as TGTGCCAGCAGCTTATCCGGGGGGGTCACAGATACGCAGTATTTT. This codes for CASSLSGGVTDTQYF.

The chain is built from TRBV6-5 and TRBJ1-3, with D unclear. V was trimmed by 0 bases and J by 7 bases, leaving 13 bases between them. Germline-derived CDR1 and CDR2 are MNHEY and SVGAGI. CDR3 length: 15 residues. The DNA for the CDR3 is TGTGCCAGCAGTTACTCGGCAGGCCTTGGGAACACCATATATTTT. Its translation: CASSYSAGLGNTIYF.

The chain carries TRBV4-1 and TRBJ2-7, with 7 bases fitting TRBD2. V lost 2 bases and J lost 2; bases outside the gene matches: 6. This CDR3 is 15 amino acids long. CDR1 MGHRA and CDR2 YSYEKL come from the germline V gene. This CDR3 is CASSQYAGATYEQYF. CDR3 sequence (DNA): TGCGCCAGCAGCCAATATGCGGGAGCTACCTACGAGCAGTACTTC.

The genes are TRBV11-3 and TRBJ2-7; 8 nucleotides line up with TRBD2. The CDR3 is 14 amino acids. The germline CDR1 and CDR2 sequences are SGHNT and YENEEA. J was trimmed by 3 bases and V by 6 bases; bases with no gene match: 7. The CDR3 protein is CASRLAGGNYEQYF. CDR3 DNA: TGTGCCAGCAGACTGGCGGGGGGCAACTACGAGCAGTACTTC.

This clone was counted a single time. The rearrangement uses TRBV3-1 (or the pseudogene TRBV3-2) and TRBJ2-1, with D maybe TRBD1 (5 bases). Germline V gene data show CDR1 as LGHDT and CDR2 as YNNKEL (reference sequence). The CDR3 is 15 residues long. V was pared by 1 base and J by 5 bases, with 12 bases between. For the CDR3, the DNA is TGTGCCAGCAGCCAAGGAAAAGGGGTGAACAATGAGCAGTTCTTC. Amino acid sequence: CASSQGKGVNNEQFF.

This clone was picked up one time. The chain carries TRBV19 and TRBJ1-1; 7 bases map to TRBD1. V trimming: 5 bases; J trimming: 6 bases; junction bases outside the gene matches: 12. CDR3 length equals 15 residues. The V gene's germline CDR1 is LNHDA and CDR2 SQIVND (reference sequence). CDR3 residues: CASSLNRGTRAEAFF. The CDR3 region has the DNA TGTGCCAGTAGTCTGAACAGGGGAACCCGCGCTGAAGCTTTCTTT.

As concerns this clone: Within the sample, other DNA sequences also encode this same CDR3. The CDR3 DNA is TGTGCCAGCAGTTTAGCCTCCTTAGGGGCTGAGCAGTTCTTC. It specifies CASSLASLGAEQFF. The chain couples TRBV28 to TRBJ2-1, with D possibly matching TRBD1 (5 bases). Trimming stripped 2 bases from V and 9 bases from J, with 14 bases between. The CDR3 is 14 residues long. CDR1 and CDR2 (germline): MDHEN, SYDVKM.

This chain links TRBV28 with TRBJ2-1; perhaps TRBD2 as D (5 bases). The germline CDR1 and CDR2 sequences are MDHEN and SYDVKM. The CDR3 is 11 amino acids. Trimming cost V 8 bases and J 7 bases, with 9 bases left between them. The CDR3 bases are TGTGCCAGCGGACTCCTGAATGAGCAGTTCTTC. Translation gives CASGLLNEQFF.

V gene TRBV2 combines with J gene TRBJ2-2; 7 bases are shared with TRBD1. The CDR3 loop spans 15 amino acids. V shed 7 bases, J shed 0 bases, and the junction held 5 bases outside the gene matches. From germline, CDR1 is SNHLY and CDR2 FYNNEI. CDR3 amino acids: CASTETGPNTGELFF. CDR3 DNA sequence: TGTGCCAGCACGGAGACAGGGCCGAACACCGGGGAGCTGTTTTTT.

The gene calls are TRBV20-1 and TRBJ1-5; D unclear. Germline V gene sequence: CDR1 DFQATT, CDR2 SNEGSKA (reference sequence). Between the trimmed V and J ends, which lost 3 bases and 9 bases, there was a span of 18 bases. This CDR3 contains 14 residues. The CDR3 DNA sequence: TGCAGTGCTAGTCGATCCGCCCGCCAAGCGCCCCAGCATTTT. This gives the protein CSASRSARQAPQHF.

The chain couples TRBV19 to TRBJ2-5; 8 bases align to TRBD1. From germline, CDR1 is LNHDA and CDR2 SQIVND (reference sequence). V lost 2 bases and J lost 9; bases outside the gene matches: 2. The CDR3 sequence is 12 residues long. The CDR3 DNA reads as TGTGCCAGTAGTATACAGGGGGCGGCCCAGTACTTC. Its translation: CASSIQGAAQYF.

The chain uses TRBV9 and TRBJ1-1; D is ambiguous. V gave up 4 bases and J gave up 0 bases, with 10 bases separating them. CDR3 length: 14 amino acids. CDR1 is SGDLS, CDR2 YYNGEE, per germline. CDR3 DNA sequence: TGTGCCAGCAGCTTGCGTGGGCTGAACACTGAAGCTTTCTTT. Its translation is CASSLRGLNTEAFF.

The chain joins TRBV10-3 to TRBJ1-1; possibly TRBD1 for D (6 bases). With 10 bases removed from V and 2 bases from J, the gap between germline ends came to 14 bases. The germline CDR1 and CDR2 sequences are ENHRY and SYGVKD. The CDR3 runs 13 residues. CDR3 region: CATRTDTNTEAFF. CDR3 sequence (DNA): TGTGCCACAAGGACAGATACTAACACTGAAGCTTTCTTT.

This clone was seen only once. This chain links TRBV7-2 with TRBJ2-1, with a possible D match to TRBD2 (5 bases). The V gene lost 5 bases and the J gene lost 10 bases, with 18 bases spanning the gap. This CDR3 contains 14 residues. CDR1 is SGHTA, CDR2 FQGNSA, per germline. In DNA form, the CDR3 reads TGTGCCAGCAGCCGGTCAACCGAGCGGAGGGAGCAGTTCTTC. It translates to CASSRSTERREQFF.

This chain connects TRBV27 to TRBJ1-5; D perhaps matches TRBD1 (5 bases). This CDR3 contains 15 residues. Trimming took off 1 base at V and 1 base at J, with 8 bases between the two ends. Per the germline V gene, CDR1 is MNHEY and CDR2 is SMNVEV (reference sequence). Here the CDR3 reads CASSLWGVSNQPQHF. Here the CDR3 DNA reads TGTGCCAGCAGTTTATGGGGGGTCAGCAATCAGCCCCAGCATTTT.